The clone carrying this TCR beta chain was counted a few times. TCRdb reprocessed the 5' RACE reads via MiXCR and lists one record per CDR3 protein. In the table there are hundreds of thousands of distinct CDR3 sequences, roughly 15% of which are singletons. This sample is part of a study of T-cell memory formation after mild COVID-19. Trimming removed 1 base from V and 0 bases from J, with 13 bases in between. CDR1 LGHDT and CDR2 YNNKEL come from the germline V gene (reference sequence). This CDR3 spans 16 amino acids. Material for sequencing was PBMCs or a T cell subset sorted from them (not recorded which). The V call is TRBV3-1, the J call TRBJ2-7; possible D gene TRBD1, 6 bases. The source is a man between 18 and 29 years old who had mild COVID-19 (a few samples of this study predate the infection). Cell type and time point are not known. The DNA for the CDR3 is TGTGCCAGCAGCCAAGGGAGACAGGCCCACTCCTACGAGCAGTACTTC. This gives the protein CASSQGRQAHSYEQYF.